The 30 T cell receptor beta chains given below trace back to one sample, sequenced in a study of T cell repertoires in cytomegalovirus infection. Using its own MiXCR run on the reads, TCRdb lists one record per CDR3 protein. The sample records fewer than 650,000 distinct CDR3 sequences, under 45% being singletons. These receptors are not linked to any known antigen. The sample here was cultured PBMCs, taken from culture after CMV antigen stimulation. The receptors come from a human donor in good health (CMV status not recorded). Some clones in this sample may be carry-over from other donors' samples.

The chain combines TRBV10-3 with TRBJ1-5; a possible D gene is TRBD1 (6 bases). Trimming took off 10 bases at V and 4 bases at J, with 17 bases between the two ends. The CDR3 length is 14 residues. Germline V lookup: CDR1 ENHRY, CDR2 SYGVKD. The CDR3 DNA reads TGTGCCACTAAGACAGGCGGGCCGAATCAGCCCCAGCATTTT. As protein: CATKTGGPNQPQHF.

This clonotype was detected a few times. This chain connects TRBV12-3 or TRBV12-4 to TRBJ1-1; TRBD1 might be the D (6 bases). V lost 6 bases, J lost 0 bases, and 17 bases lay in between. There are 16 residues in the CDR3. CDR3 sequence: CASSPRWDMMNTEAFF. CDR3 sequence (DNA): TGTGCCAGCAGCCCGAGGTGGGACATGATGAACACTGAAGCTTTCTTT.

The chain has TRBV7-9 and TRBJ2-7, with D possibly matching TRBD1 (5 bases). The CDR3 is 15 residues long. V lost 4 bases and J 0 bases, leaving 13 bases between the germline ends. Germline assignment: CDR1 SEHNR and CDR2 FQNEAQ (reference sequence). The CDR3 loop is CASSSPLQGSYEQYF. For the CDR3, the DNA is TGTGCCAGCAGCTCACCCCTCCAGGGCTCCTACGAGCAGTACTTC.

The chain links TRBV11-2 to TRBJ2-5, with TRBD2 as a possible D gene (5 bases). Trimming took 8 bases from V and 5 from J, leaving 15 bases between them. The CDR3 covers 13 residues. Germline CDR1 SGHAT, CDR2 FQNNGV. The CDR3 nucleotides read TGTGCCAGCGGGAGTAATTCTTTCGAGACCCAGTACTTC. Its protein is CASGSNSFETQYF.

This clonotype was seen only a few times. The CDR3 region is CASSAGMNTEAFF. The CDR3 coding sequence is TGTGCCAGCAGTGCAGGGATGAACACTGAAGCTTTCTTT. This chain joins TRBV6-5 and TRBJ1-1, with D perhaps matching TRBD1 (5 bases). The V end lost 5 bases, the J end lost 0 bases, and 7 bases lay between the germline ends. The CDR3 runs 13 residues. The germline V gene has CDR1 MNHEY and CDR2 SVGAGI.

This clonotype appeared a few times. The chain has TRBV10-3 and TRBJ2-2; a weak D match, TRBD2 (6 bases). The V gene lost 6 bases and the J gene lost 3 bases, with 8 bases spanning the gap. This CDR3 comprises 13 residues. Germline lookup yields CDR1 ENHRY and CDR2 SYGVKD. The CDR3 reads CAIRVADTGELFF. The CDR3 DNA follows: TGTGCCATCAGGGTAGCGGACACCGGGGAGCTGTTTTTT.

The chain employs TRBV20-1 and TRBJ2-3; 9 bases agree with TRBD2. V lost 1 base to trimming and J lost 6 bases; unmatched junction nucleotides: 8. Germline loops: CDR1 DFQATT, CDR2 SNEGSKA (reference sequence). The length of the CDR3 is 15 residues. The CDR3 region is CSARGSAGGRDTQYF. The CDR3 region has the DNA TGCAGTGCTAGAGGATCAGCGGGGGGCCGGGATACGCAGTATTTT.

This clonotype was picked up many times. This sequence joins TRBV7-2 and TRBJ2-5, with 9 bases that match TRBD2. The CDR3 consists of 14 residues. CDR1 is SGHTA and CDR2 is FQGNSA in the germline V gene. Trimming at V came to 6 bases and at J to 1 base, leaving 3 bases not matched to a gene. Here the CDR3 reads CASSRSGGQETQYF. The CDR3, as DNA: TGTGCCAGCAGTCGTAGCGGGGGCCAAGAGACCCAGTACTTC.

This clonotype was seen once. V is TRBV12-3 or TRBV12-4 and J is TRBJ1-1, with 7 bases aligning to TRBD1. Losses at the gene ends were 6 bases for V and 4 bases for J; bases not matched to a gene: 17. This CDR3 is 17 amino acids long. CDR3 residues: CASRPNPGQPAGTEAFF. CDR3 DNA: TGTGCCAGCAGGCCGAATCCGGGACAGCCCGCGGGCACTGAAGCTTTCTTT.

J is TRBJ2-1 and V is TRBV7-9; TRBD2 aligns across 7 bases. Trimming removed 5 bases from V and 4 bases from J; junction bases left unmatched: 8. The CDR3 contains 15 residues. Germline V gene sequence: CDR1 SEHNR, CDR2 FQNEAQ (reference sequence). The CDR3 sequence: CASSARLALYNEQFF. CDR3 DNA: TGTGCCAGCAGCGCGAGACTAGCCCTATACAATGAGCAGTTCTTC.

The chain links TRBV29-1 to TRBJ2-7, with 9 bases identical to TRBD1. The CDR3 contains 14 residues. CDR1 is SQVTM and CDR2 is ANQGSEA in the germline V gene. Trimming removed 7 bases from V and 5 bases from J; junction bases left unmatched: 12. Here the CDR3 DNA reads TGCAGCGCCCTAGGCGGACAGGGGATTAACGAGCAGTACTTC. Translated: CSALGGQGINEQYF.

This clonotype was observed a few times. The chain carries TRBV7-8 and TRBJ2-6, with D unclear. Germline values: CDR1 SGHVS, CDR2 FQNEAQ. The CDR3 is 14 amino acids. Trimming left V 5 bases short and J 4 bases short, with 9 bases between. Here the CDR3 DNA reads TGTGCCAGCAGCCTCCTGACCGGGGCCAACGTCCTGACTTTC. It specifies CASSLLTGANVLTF.

V usage is TRBV25-1 and J usage is TRBJ1-2; no clear D gene. Trimming left V 0 bases short and J 8 bases short, with 10 bases between. The germline V gene has CDR1 MGHDK and CDR2 SYGVNS. The CDR3 is 13 residues long. The CDR3 bases are TGTGCCAGCAGTGAATATGTTGCCAGGGGCTACACCTTC. This translates into CASSEYVARGYTF.

The chain uses TRBV7-9 and TRBJ1-4; 9 bases align to TRBD1. The V and J ends lost 5 bases and 7 bases, in that order; junction bases with no gene match: 5. CDR3 length equals 14 residues. Germline assignment: CDR1 SEHNR and CDR2 FQNEAQ (reference sequence). This CDR3 reads CASSTGQGGEKLFF. Written as DNA, the CDR3 is TGTGCCAGCAGCACGGGACAGGGCGGTGAAAAACTGTTTTTT.

The CDR3 DNA reads TGTGCCAGCAGCTTCGTCCCGGGACAGGGGGGGGGCTACGAGCAGTACTTC. This translates into CASSFVPGQGGGYEQYF. The rearrangement joins TRBV7-9 to TRBJ2-7; 11 nucleotides agree with TRBD1. This CDR3 has 17 residues. Germline V gene sequence: CDR1 SEHNR, CDR2 FQNEAQ (reference sequence). V lost 3 bases and J lost 3; bases outside the gene matches: 10.

The chain combines TRBV7-8 with TRBJ2-7, with 11 bases lining up with TRBD2. Germline CDR1 reads SGHVS; CDR2 reads FQNEAQ. The V gene end was trimmed by 5 bases and the J gene end by 2 bases; junction bases not matched to a gene: 2. This CDR3 has 14 residues. The DNA for the CDR3 is TGTGCCAGCAGCGTGACTAGCGGGACCTACGAGCAGTACTTC. Amino acid sequence: CASSVTSGTYEQYF.

The chain has TRBV4-1 and TRBJ1-6; weak D call: TRBD1 (6 bases). With 0 bases removed from V and 13 bases from J, the gap between germline ends came to 13 bases. The CDR3 spans 14 residues. From germline, CDR1 is MGHRA and CDR2 YSYEKL. CDR3 sequence reads: CASSQDGQLIPLHF. The CDR3 region has the DNA TGCGCCAGCAGCCAAGATGGACAGCTAATCCCCCTCCACTTT.

CDR3 sequence: CASSQDLLRGDGQSSYEQYF. DNA of the CDR3: TGTGCCAGCAGCCAAGATCTTTTAAGAGGCGACGGACAGAGCTCCTACGAGCAGTACTTC. The chain couples TRBV4-2 to TRBJ2-7; tentative D call: TRBD1 (6 bases). CDR1 and CDR2 from the germline V gene are LGHNA and YNFKEQ. V was cut by 0 bases and J by 0 bases, with 24 bases left in between. The CDR3 extends over 20 amino acids.

The chain is built from TRBV3-1 and TRBJ1-1, with D unresolved. This CDR3 has 13 amino acids. V was clipped by 1 base and J by 2 bases, with 5 bases between them. The germline V gene has CDR1 LGHDT and CDR2 YNNKEL (reference sequence). The CDR3 nucleotides are TGTGCCAGCAGCCAAGCGGTAAACACTGAAGCTTTCTTT. The encoded protein is CASSQAVNTEAFF.

This clonotype has just a few counts. The V gene is TRBV7-2, the J gene TRBJ2-1; D remains ambiguous. Trimming removed 5 bases at V and 9 bases at J, with 11 bases between. Germline V gene data show CDR1 as SGHTA and CDR2 as FQGNSA. The CDR3 extends over 12 amino acids. The CDR3 here is CASSIGWAEQFF. In DNA, the CDR3 is TGTGCCAGCAGCATAGGGTGGGCTGAGCAGTTCTTC.

This chain joins TRBV10-3 and TRBJ2-7; TRBD2 is a possible D gene (5 bases). V was trimmed by 6 bases and J by 0 bases, leaving 12 bases between them. Germline CDR1 ENHRY, CDR2 SYGVKD. This CDR3 comprises 14 residues. CDR3 residues: CAIRRTGLSYEQYF. In nucleotides, the CDR3 is TGTGCCATCAGGAGGACTGGACTCTCCTACGAGCAGTACTTC.

V is TRBV6-6 and J is TRBJ2-7, with 7 bases lining up with TRBD1. After removal of 6 bases from V and 2 bases from J, the junction contained 4 bases not matched to a gene. The germline V gene has CDR1 MNHNY and CDR2 SVGAGI (reference sequence). This CDR3 is 13 amino acids long. CDR3 amino acids: CASSGTVPYEQYF. CDR3 DNA: TGTGCCAGCAGCGGGACAGTCCCCTACGAGCAGTACTTC.

The chain links TRBV12-3 or TRBV12-4 to TRBJ1-1; D not certain. The CDR3 runs 13 residues. Trimming left V 6 bases short and J 1 base short, with 9 bases between. The CDR3 protein is CASRLTANTEAFF. Here the CDR3 DNA reads TGTGCCAGCAGATTGACGGCGAACACTGAAGCTTTCTTT.

This clonotype was seen more than once but under ten times. The rearrangement links TRBV6-6 to TRBJ2-2; unclear D gene. V was clipped by 6 bases and J by 0 bases, with 8 bases between them. The CDR3 has 14 amino acids. Germline V lookup: CDR1 MNHNY, CDR2 SVGAGI (reference sequence). The CDR3 region is CASRPLANTGELFF. DNA for the CDR3: TGTGCCAGCAGGCCACTCGCGAACACCGGGGAGCTGTTTTTT.

The chain combines TRBV19 with TRBJ2-6; D is unresolved. Trimming removed 4 bases from V and 0 bases from J, with 13 bases in between. Germline CDR1 is LNHDA and CDR2 is SQIVND (reference sequence). The CDR3 is 17 amino acids. The CDR3 coding sequence is TGTGCCAGTAGTACCGGTCGGGTGTCCTCTGGGGCCAACGTCCTGACTTTC. Translated, it gives CASSTGRVSSGANVLTF.

Many counts were recorded for this clonotype. This rearrangement joins TRBV7-2 to TRBJ1-5; D uncertain. Per germline, CDR1 SGHTA and CDR2 FQGNSA. V was clipped by 2 bases and J by 7 bases, with 12 bases between them. The CDR3 is 14 residues long. CDR3 residues: CASSLKPGGQPQHF. CDR3 coding DNA: TGTGCCAGCAGCTTAAAGCCGGGAGGGCAGCCCCAGCATTTT. The variable domain in full, with the rest retrieved from reference TRBV7-2 and TRBJ1-5, is GAGVSQSPSNKVTEKGKDVELRCDPISGHTALYWYRQSLGQGLEFLIYFQGNSAPDKSGLPSDRFSAERTGGSVSTLTIQRTQQEDSAVYLCASSLKPGGQPQHFGDGTRLSIL.

The chain is built from TRBV5-1 and TRBJ2-1; TRBD2 might be the D (5 bases). Germline V gene lookup returns CDR1 SGHRS and CDR2 YFSETQ. V lost 0 bases, J lost 6 bases, and 16 bases lay in between. This CDR3 region has 16 residues. This chain's CDR3 is CASSLVVGVRSNEQFF. In DNA, the CDR3 is TGCGCCAGCAGCTTGGTAGTGGGAGTGCGGTCCAATGAGCAGTTCTTC.

The J gene is TRBJ1-6, the V gene TRBV10-3, with 9 bases identical to TRBD1. The CDR3 loop spans 14 amino acids. The V gene's germline CDR1 is ENHRY and CDR2 SYGVKD. Losses at the gene ends were 5 bases for V and 9 bases for J; bases not matched to a gene: 5. Here the CDR3 DNA reads TGTGCCATCAGTCCGGACAGGGGTGGTTCACCCCTCCACTTT. It encodes CAISPDRGGSPLHF.

This sequence joins TRBV18 and TRBJ1-4; no reliable D call. Germline CDR1 is KGHSH and CDR2 is LQKENI. Trimming left V 3 bases short and J 0 bases short, with 5 bases between. The CDR3 runs 14 residues. The CDR3 DNA reads as TGTGCCAGCTCACCGTGGTCAACTAATGAAAAACTGTTTTTT. Translating it yields CASSPWSTNEKLFF.

With respect to this clonotype: Given a much more abundant clone one base away, this may be a read error. The chain recombines TRBV7-2 with TRBJ2-7; a possible D gene is TRBD1 (5 bases). The CDR3 has 15 amino acids. With 5 bases removed from V and 2 bases from J, the gap between germline ends came to 16 bases. The germline V gene has CDR1 SGHTA and CDR2 FQGNSA. CDR3: CASSRTGRFAYEQYF. As DNA, the CDR3 is TGTGCCAGCAGCCGAACAGGCCGTTTCGCCTACGAGCAGTACTTC.